Here is one T cell receptor beta chain with its context. This clone was seen only once. Its antigen target is currently unknown. Base qualities are not recorded, but no much larger clone differs from it by a single base. From a lookup of the germline V gene, CDR1 and CDR2 are MGHDK and SYGVNS. Inclusive of the bounding cysteine and phenylalanine, the CDR3 is 17 residues long. CDR3 DNA only is kept here, 51 bases in frame from base 1. Unmatched junction bases come to 13, with V trimmed by 3 bases and J by 5 bases. These data originate in a study of beta chain features in type 1 diabetes (dated by TCRdb to 2016 to 2019). A note on the overall study: No differences in mean age, gender distribution, total cell number or subset yield were found between patients and healthy donors. Naive and central memory subsets were obtained from all 30 or so donors, but regulatory and stem cell-like memory subsets were isolated from only 8 patients and about 8 healthy donors. A total of around 110,000,000 sorted cells were examined across all samples, and RNA yield correlated strongly with the number of cells per subset. In the study, TCRB repertoires of sorted circulating CD4+ T cell subsets from recently diagnosed type 1 diabetes patients were compared with those of matched healthy donors.

All of the isolated RNA was reverse transcribed with the High Capacity cDNA Reverse Transcription Kit, so expressed TCRB transcripts were sequenced. Deep immunoSEQ sequencing was applied to naive, central memory and regulatory T cell samples, giving an average of approximately 3.8 million total reads per sample. Sorted cells were lysed in RLT buffer and RNA was extracted with DNase-treated RNeasy Micro or Mini kits, depending on cell number. To prevent cross-contamination, each cell subset was processed individually, whereas patient and healthy donor samples were processed jointly. The immunoSEQ multiplex PCR was used to amplify TCRB sequences from cDNA, generating 87-bp fragments that spanned the CDR3 region. The amplicons were sequenced using the Illumina HiSeq platform. Per the authors' processing: PCR bias was corrected computationally using synthetic template baselines, and reads within Hamming distance 2 were collapsed, with unmergeable singletons discarded. By aligning reads against IMGT, V, D and J genes, CDR3 length, and insertions or deletions at six rearrangement sites were assigned. Clonotype counts were normalized to sorted cell number within each subset before computing true diversity and Gini coefficients with the tcR R package. The overlap coefficient, calculated on TCRB nucleotide sequences, was used to measure repertoire sharing. TCRdb took over this immuneACCESS table, retaining in-frame rearrangements with V and J assigned. Such tables are incomplete; in checked studies, under half of the missing clones stem from an unresolved V gene, and the remainder is unexplained. Clonal size and the V and J genes are those of that table, whereas D and trimming came from the DNA. This sample gives under 130,000 clones in total; 28% of them show up just once. The leading ten clones occupy 0.5% to 0.6% of the sample.

Each donor gave one peripheral blood draw, roughly 110 mL on average, collected into heparinised tubes. Naive, central memory, regulatory and stem cell-like memory CD4+ T cells were sorted on a BD FACSAria II using a panel including CD45RO, CCR7, CD25, CD127, CD95 and CD27. Purity was above 95% for every sorted population. PBMCs were isolated right away by Lymphoprep density gradient centrifugation and were stained directly, without culture. So that batch effects would be minimized, each experiment stained and sorted samples in pairs, pairing one healthy donor with one patient. General conclusions and limits of the study: At VDJ recombination sites, patients with type 1 diabetes made fewer insertions and deleted more nucleotides, a pattern implying thymic rearrangement abnormalities. PCR may preferentially amplify shorter templates, but because patient and control samples were amplified and corrected together, any resulting skew would affect both groups equally. In all four CD4+ subsets, TCRB CDR3 length was moderately but significantly shorter in type 1 diabetes patients. Naive, central memory and regulatory TCRB repertoires appeared to be more alike among patients than among healthy donors. Because small numbers of individuals were included in the HLA sub-analyses, any influence of HLA type on TCRB rearrangement was left unresolved. Because cDNA was sequenced instead of genomic DNA, activated cells with high expression could be over-represented, although the groups did not differ in activation or CD3 levels.

This chain is built from TRBV25-1 and TRBJ2-5, with 9 bases aligning to TRBD2. What was sequenced was central memory CD4+ T cells from blood. This TCR came from a woman under 30 with type 1 diabetes. The CDR3 sequence is CASSDPPGRGGLETQYF. The DNA sequence follows: TGTGCCAGCAGTGACCCACCTGGGCGGGGGGGGTTGGAGACCCAGTACTTC.